What follows describes a single TCR beta chain. Its antigen is unknown. Only in-frame clones appear in the TCRdb table, and some are missing; sequencing was by immunoSEQ multiplex PCR. The sample records about 11,000 clones, about 85% being singletons. The sample comes from a study of T cells in localized non-small cell lung cancer. Overall study findings and caveats: Higher blood T cell density went with longer overall survival.

This CDR3 region has 17 residues. CDR1 and CDR2 (germline): SGHRS, YFSETQ. V gave up 4 bases and J gave up 6 bases, with 22 bases separating them. Here the sequenced sample was peripheral blood, taken before any cancer treatment. The TCR comes from a male donor at least 60 years old with stage I lung adenocarcinoma. The chain uses TRBV5-1 and TRBJ2-2, with D possibly being TRBD1 (5 bases). CDR3 coding DNA: TGCGCCAGCAGCCCTTCGGCAGGGCCTACCTTTCCCGGGGAGCTGTTTTTT. As protein: CASSPSAGPTFPGELFF.